These 32 T cell receptor beta chains were sequenced from one sample in a study of PD-1 blockade in classical Hodgkin lymphoma. Assay: immunoSEQ multiplex PCR; the TCRdb copy retains only in-frame clones and omits some. The sample contains tens of thousands of clones, approximately 90% of which appear only once. Each patient relapsed following autologous stem cell transplantation, and prior brentuximab vedotin exposure differed. Material: peripheral blood mononuclear cells (PBMCs), obtained before the second cycle of nivolumab. These receptors were collected from a human donor with classical Hodgkin lymphoma.

The CDR3 nucleotides read TGTGCCAGCAGCTTGGCCGCGCTTAACGTGAACACTGAAGCTTTCTTT. Translating gives CASSLAALNVNTEAFF. This rearrangement joins TRBV5-6 to TRBJ1-1; no clear D gene. Germline V gene data show CDR1 as SGHDT and CDR2 as YYEEEE. The V gene lost 0 bases and the J gene lost 0 bases, with 12 bases spanning the gap. CDR3 length: 16 amino acids.

CDR3 coding DNA: TGTGCCAGCACCGGTCGAGAAGCTTTCTTT. This codes for CASTGREAFF. The chain couples TRBV6-1 to TRBJ1-1; D remains unclear. Germline V gene data show CDR1 as MNHNS and CDR2 as SASEGT. The CDR3 totals 10 residues. V dropped 7 bases and J dropped 8 bases, with 8 bases sitting between them.

The chain carries TRBV2 and TRBJ2-3; TRBD2 might be the D (6 bases). From germline, CDR1 is SNHLY and CDR2 FYNNEI. V lost 5 bases, J lost 2 bases, and 14 bases lay in between. This CDR3 contains 15 residues. The CDR3 here is CASSLMGLTTDTQYF. The CDR3, as DNA: TGTGCCAGCAGTTTAATGGGACTCACCACAGATACGCAGTATTTT.

The rearrangement joins TRBV7-2 to TRBJ2-7; TRBD1 agrees at 7 bases. The CDR3 runs 15 residues. V was pared by 1 base and J by 0 bases, with 3 bases of the junction left unmatched. Germline V CDR1 and CDR2: SGHTA, FQGNSA. The CDR3 region is CASSLVTGSSYEQYF. The CDR3, as DNA: TGTGCCAGCAGCTTAGTGACAGGGAGCTCCTACGAGCAGTACTTC.

The V call is TRBV27, the J call TRBJ2-7; 7 bases fit TRBD1. Unmatched junction bases numbered 9, after V lost 5 bases and J lost 5 bases. Germline loops: CDR1 MNHEY, CDR2 SMNVEV (reference sequence). The length of the CDR3 is 14 residues. DNA of the CDR3: TGTGCCAGCAGTCCATGGACAGGCAAGGACGAGCAGTACTTC. Protein: CASSPWTGKDEQYF.

The gene calls are TRBV7-9 and TRBJ1-5; perhaps TRBD1 as D (6 bases). Trimming took off 5 bases at V and 2 bases at J, with 13 bases between the two ends. Germline-derived CDR1 and CDR2 are SEHNR and FQNEAQ (reference sequence). This CDR3 comprises 15 residues. In DNA, the CDR3 is TGTGCCAGCAGCCAGGGCGGGGGCGGCAATCAGCCCCAGCATTTT. This codes for CASSQGGGGNQPQHF.

Details on this clone: Other DNA sequences from this sample encode an identical CDR3 as well. CDR3 sequence (DNA): TGCGCCAGCAGCTTTACAGGGGGAAATGAAAAACTGTTTTTT. Its protein is CASSFTGGNEKLFF. This chain joins TRBV5-1 and TRBJ1-4; 8 bases match TRBD1. CDR3 length: 14 amino acids. V dropped 2 bases and J dropped 5; count of bases not matched to a gene: 2. Germline V lookup: CDR1 SGHRS, CDR2 YFSETQ. The full variable domain, with the rest looked up from reference TRBV5-1 and TRBJ1-4, is KAGVTQTPRYLIKTRGQQVTLSCSPISGHRSVSWYQQTPGQGLQFLFEYFSETQRNKGNFPGRFSGRQFSNSRSEMNVSTLELGDSALYLCASSFTGGNEKLFFGSGTQLSVL.

The rearrangement uses TRBV5-1 and TRBJ1-4; 8 nucleotides line up with TRBD1. The V segment lost 0 bases and the J segment 8 bases; nucleotides outside the gene matches: 15. This CDR3 is built from 18 residues. Germline CDR1 is SGHRS and CDR2 is YFSETQ. CDR3 nucleotide sequence: TGCGCCAGCAGCTTGGAAAGCCCTACCAGGGGGCGTTGGGAAAAACTGTTTTTT. It encodes CASSLESPTRGRWEKLFF.

The gene calls are TRBV6-5 and TRBJ1-5; D unresolved. Germline assignment: CDR1 MNHEY and CDR2 SVGAGI. CDR3 length: 12 amino acids. Trimming removed 6 bases at V and 7 bases at J, with 10 bases between. DNA of the CDR3: TGTGCCAGCAGCCACCCCGAACAGCCCCAGCATTTT. Protein sequence: CASSHPEQPQHF.

The V call is TRBV19, the J call TRBJ1-1; 8 bases match TRBD1. This CDR3 comprises 14 residues. Germline loops: CDR1 LNHDA, CDR2 SQIVND (reference sequence). V lost 8 bases to trimming and J lost 0 bases; unmatched junction nucleotides: 5. The CDR3 loop reads CASLRTGMNTEAFF. DNA of the CDR3: TGTGCCAGTCTTAGGACAGGGATGAACACTGAAGCTTTCTTT. The whole variable domain, filled in from reference TRBV19 and TRBJ1-1, reads DGGITQSPKYLFRKEGQNVTLSCEQNLNHDAMYWYRQDPGQGLRLIYYSQIVNDFQKGDIAEGYSVSREKKESFPLTVTSAQKNPTAFYLCASLRTGMNTEAFFGQGTRLTVV.

This rearrangement joins TRBV6-5 to TRBJ2-7; 8 nucleotides agree with TRBD2. Germline assignment: CDR1 MNHEY and CDR2 SVGAGI. Trimming removed 8 bases from V and 3 bases from J; junction bases left unmatched: 12. This CDR3 comprises 15 residues. The CDR3 DNA sequence: TGTGCCAGCGCGTCTCAAGCGGGAGCAAACTACGAGCAGTACTTC. This gives the protein CASASQAGANYEQYF.

The V gene is TRBV6-6, the J gene TRBJ1-1, with TRBD1 matching 7 bases. Germline CDR1 reads MNHNY; CDR2 reads SVGAGI (reference sequence). With 2 bases clipped from V and 0 bases from J, the junction kept 6 bases outside the gene matches. The CDR3 is 16 residues long. The CDR3 loop reads CASSYGTELMNTEAFF. CDR3 in DNA: TGTGCCAGCAGTTACGGGACAGAGCTCATGAACACTGAAGCTTTCTTT.

The CDR3 loop is CASRSLQGSGYTF. CDR3 DNA sequence: TGTGCCAGCAGATCCTTACAGGGGAGCGGCTACACCTTC. The gene calls are TRBV6-5 and TRBJ1-2; TRBD1 aligns across 7 bases. This CDR3 comprises 13 residues. Germline lookup yields CDR1 MNHEY and CDR2 SVGAGI. With V trimmed by 6 bases and J by 8 bases, 9 bases remained unmatched.

This sequence joins TRBV10-2 and TRBJ2-2; tentatively, D is TRBD1 (6 bases). Trimming took off 8 bases at V and 4 bases at J, with 11 bases between the two ends. The germline gives CDR1 WSHSY, CDR2 SAAADI. The CDR3 totals 13 residues. The CDR3, as DNA: TGCGCCAGCTGCAGGGGCCCCACCGGGGAGCTGTTTTTT. Translating it yields CASCRGPTGELFF.

V usage is TRBV19 and J usage is TRBJ2-6, with D hard to call. The CDR3 runs 12 residues. V was pared by 7 bases and J by 4 bases, with 5 bases between. The germline CDR1 and CDR2 sequences are LNHDA and SQIVND (reference sequence). This CDR3 reads CASMSGANVLTF. For the CDR3, the DNA is TGTGCCAGTATGTCCGGGGCCAACGTCCTGACTTTC.

The V call is TRBV6-5, the J call TRBJ2-6; D is unresolved. Germline CDR1 reads MNHEY; CDR2 reads SVGAGI. The CDR3 runs 15 residues. V was pared by 2 bases and J by 0 bases, with 5 bases between. Here the CDR3 reads CASSYGSSGANVLTF. In DNA, the CDR3 is TGTGCCAGCAGTTACGGCAGCTCTGGGGCCAACGTCCTGACTTTC.

The chain is built from TRBV5-4 and TRBJ2-2; 8 nucleotides match TRBD2. Trimming took 6 bases from V and 5 from J; bases not matched to a gene: 9. The CDR3 is 15 residues long. Germline V CDR1 and CDR2: SGHNT, YYREEE (reference sequence). CDR3 loop: CASTILGGGTGELFF. The DNA of the CDR3 is TGTGCCAGCACAATTTTGGGCGGGGGGACCGGGGAGCTGTTTTTT.

This chain joins TRBV5-1 and TRBJ1-3, with D possibly being TRBD1 (5 bases). Trimming left V 7 bases short and J 1 base short, with 9 bases between. The CDR3 is 13 residues long. The germline V gene has CDR1 SGHRS and CDR2 YFSETQ. The CDR3 coding sequence is TGCGCCAGCCATGACAGTTCTGGAAACACCATATATTTT. Protein product: CASHDSSGNTIYF.

The gene calls are TRBV5-1 and TRBJ2-5, with 11 bases fitting TRBD2. The junction had 7 bases not matched to a gene; V was cut back by 4 bases and J by 5 bases. The CDR3 length is 15 residues. Germline V CDR1 and CDR2: SGHRS, YFSETQ. The CDR3 nucleotides read TGCGCCAGCAGCCCTACTAGCGGGGGTGTCGAGACCCAGTACTTC. Its protein is CASSPTSGGVETQYF.

The chain carries TRBV19 and TRBJ1-3; 10 positions agree with TRBD1. Germline-derived CDR1 and CDR2 are LNHDA and SQIVND (reference sequence). V dropped 4 bases and J dropped 3; count of bases not matched to a gene: 6. The CDR3 totals 16 residues. The CDR3 loop reads CASSTGQGVGGNTIYF. As DNA, the CDR3 is TGTGCCAGTAGTACTGGACAGGGGGTAGGTGGAAACACCATATATTTT.

The chain combines TRBV6-5 with TRBJ1-2; TRBD1 is a possible D gene (6 bases). The CDR3 is 14 residues long. Trimming cost V 2 bases and J 7 bases, with 14 bases left between them. Germline CDR1 reads MNHEY; CDR2 reads SVGAGI. The CDR3 region is CASSYRQGIGGYTF. The CDR3 DNA reads as TGTGCCAGCAGTTACCGGCAGGGGATTGGTGGCTACACCTTC.

The J gene is TRBJ1-1, the V gene TRBV29-1; D is unresolved. Germline V gene sequence: CDR1 SQVTM, CDR2 ANQGSEA. The CDR3 is 11 residues long. V lost 3 bases and J 1 base, leaving 3 bases between the germline ends. CDR3 DNA: TGCAGCGTTGAGGGGAACACTGAAGCTTTCTTT. It translates to CSVEGNTEAFF. Full variable domain (outside the CDR3, taken from reference TRBV29-1 and TRBJ1-1): SAVISQKPSRDICQRGTSLTIQCQVDSQVTMMFWYRQQPGQSLTLIATANQGSEATYESGFVIDKFPISRPNLTFSTLTVSNMSPEDSSIYLCSVEGNTEAFFGQGTRLTVV.

V gene TRBV7-9 combines with J gene TRBJ2-3; TRBD1 matches 9 bases. The germline V gene has CDR1 SEHNR and CDR2 FQNEAQ (reference sequence). This CDR3 has 17 amino acids. The V gene end was trimmed by 5 bases and the J gene end by 4 bases; junction bases not matched to a gene: 13. CDR3 in DNA: TGTGCCAGCAGCCCCTCGCCGGGACAGGGCCGCCCAGATACGCAGTATTTT. Translating gives CASSPSPGQGRPDTQYF.

The chain is built from TRBV30 and TRBJ1-5; 10 bases map to TRBD1. This CDR3 spans 14 amino acids. Trimming cost V 1 base and J 7 bases; bases outside gene matches: 4. Germline CDR1 is GTSNPN and CDR2 is SVGIG (reference sequence). The CDR3 bases are TGTGCCTGGAGTGGCGGGACAGGGGACCAGCCCCAGCATTTT. It specifies CAWSGGTGDQPQHF.

CDR3 coding DNA: TGTGCCAGCTACACAGTGAACACTGAAGCTTTCTTT. Protein: CASYTVNTEAFF. The V call is TRBV28, the J call TRBJ1-1; D is unresolved. V shed 8 bases and J shed 0 bases, with 7 bases lying between them. CDR1 is MDHEN, CDR2 SYDVKM, per germline. This CDR3 region has 12 residues.

This chain uses TRBV5-1 with TRBJ2-7, with D perhaps being TRBD1 or TRBD2 (7 bases each). The germline CDR1 and CDR2 sequences are SGHRS and YFSETQ. The CDR3 totals 14 residues. V was cut by 4 bases and J by 7 bases, with 18 bases left in between. The CDR3, as DNA: TGCGCCAGCAGCCTGGGGACAGCCGGGAGGGAGCAGTACTTC. Translated: CASSLGTAGREQYF.

The rearrangement links TRBV5-1 to TRBJ2-7, with D possibly matching TRBD1 (6 bases). The V gene's germline CDR1 is SGHRS and CDR2 YFSETQ. Trimming removed 0 bases at V and 0 bases at J, with 7 bases between. This CDR3 is built from 14 residues. This CDR3 reads CASSLGQASYEQYF. The CDR3 nucleotides are TGCGCCAGCAGCTTGGGACAGGCCTCCTACGAGCAGTACTTC.

The V call is TRBV6-5, the J call TRBJ2-7, with TRBD1 matching over 7 bases. The CDR3 loop spans 13 amino acids. Germline CDR1 is MNHEY and CDR2 is SVGAGI. V lost 7 bases, J lost 4 bases, and 7 bases stayed unmatched. As DNA, the CDR3 is TGTGCCAGCATGGAACAGGGGTTGTACGAGCAGTACTTC. Translating it yields CASMEQGLYEQYF.

This chain joins TRBV19 and TRBJ1-1, with a weak D call TRBD1 (6 bases). Germline V gene data show CDR1 as LNHDA and CDR2 as SQIVND (reference sequence). The CDR3 sequence is 14 residues long. Between the trimmed V and J ends, which lost 7 bases and 1 base, there was a span of 13 bases. DNA of the CDR3: TGTGCCAGTACCAGGGGCATGGGGAACACTGAAGCTTTCTTT. Encoded protein: CASTRGMGNTEAFF.

This chain uses TRBV27 with TRBJ1-6; TRBD1 agrees at 7 bases. From germline, CDR1 is MNHEY and CDR2 SMNVEV (reference sequence). Losses at the gene ends were 0 bases for V and 10 bases for J; bases not matched to a gene: 18. The CDR3 length is 19 residues. CDR3 nucleotides: TGTGCCAGCAGTTTATCGGCCGGAGGACAGGCTCTGAGAGAATCACCCCTCCACTTT. Its translation is CASSLSAGGQALRESPLHF.

This chain uses TRBV7-9 with TRBJ2-7; D ambiguous. Germline V gene sequence: CDR1 SEHNR, CDR2 FQNEAQ (reference sequence). Trimming shortened V by 1 base and J by 6 bases, and 10 bases separated the two germline ends. The CDR3 consists of 13 residues. The CDR3 loop reads CASSLGVAREQYF. DNA of the CDR3: TGTGCCAGCAGCTTAGGGGTAGCACGCGAGCAGTACTTC.

This clone was found once. This rearrangement joins TRBV5-1 to TRBJ1-6; D unresolved. Germline assignment: CDR1 SGHRS and CDR2 YFSETQ. V was clipped by 0 bases and J by 6 bases, with 10 bases between them. CDR3 length equals 15 residues. CDR3 sequence (DNA): TGCGCCAGCAGCTTGGACGGGGTAGTTAATTCACCCCTCCACTTT. Its protein product is CASSLDGVVNSPLHF.